A selection of T cell receptor beta chains follows, all from one sample in a study of naive and memory T cell subsets. TCRdb processed the 5' RACE reads anew with MiXCR; each CDR3 protein has one entry. The top ten hold around 0.88% of the sample, which has 45,000 to 55,000 distinct CDR3 sequences, approximately 4.5% seen once. The receptors come from a female donor in good health. Both conserved end residues are part of each CDR3. Each record gives: V gene, J gene, clone size, D gene, CDR3 protein, CDR3 DNA. A D gene is named only where the DNA matches it firmly. Clone sizes are shown as once, few, many or a size class.

TRBV19	TRBJ2-1	few	TRBD2	CASSIGVAGTSYNEQFF	TGTGCCAGTAGTATAGGAGTAGCGGGGACGTCCTACAATGAGCAGTTCTTC
TRBV27	TRBJ1-1	many	NA	CASSYPRGGINEAFF	TGTGCCAGCAGTTATCCAAGGGGTGGAATTAATGAAGCTTTCTTT
TRBV6-2/TRBV6-3	TRBJ1-1	many	NA	CASSSRRGGNTEAFF	TGTGCCAGCAGTTCCCGGCGCGGGGGGAACACTGAAGCTTTCTTT
TRBV29-1	TRBJ2-2	many	TRBD1	CSVQDRGVGELFF	TGCAGCGTTCAGGACAGGGGTGTCGGGGAGCTGTTTTTT
TRBV20-1	TRBJ2-7	many	NA	CSASGSYEQYF	TGCAGTGCTAGCGGTTCCTACGAGCAGTACTTC
TRBV19	TRBJ2-1	many	TRBD2	CASRPSGSSYNEQFF	TGTGCCAGTAGGCCTAGCGGGAGTTCCTACAATGAGCAGTTCTTC
TRBV20-1	TRBJ1-6	many	TRBD1	CSASTGGAGGSPLHF	TGCAGTGCTAGTACAGGGGGCGCCGGGGGATCACCCCTCCACTTT
TRBV20-1	TRBJ2-1	many	TRBD2	CSASLAGVSGQFF	TGCAGTGCTAGCCTAGCGGGAGTTTCAGGGCAGTTCTTC
TRBV11-2	TRBJ1-1	many	NA	CASSLNAEAFF	TGTGCCAGCAGCTTAAACGCTGAAGCTTTCTTT
TRBV29-1	TRBJ2-1	many	NA	CSVVGGQVDSYNEQFF	TGCAGCGTTGTTGGTGGGCAGGTCGATTCCTACAATGAGCAGTTCTTC